Sequencing of this T cell receptor beta chain was carried out in a study of control samples from healthy donors and cancer patients. Sequenced by immunoSEQ multiplex PCR; TCRdb stores in-frame clones only, minus some. The sample records 150,000 or so clones, 85% to 95% being singletons. CDR1 and CDR2 from the germline V gene are MNHEY and SVGAGI. Trimming shortened V by 6 bases and J by 5 bases, and 19 bases separated the two germline ends. The CDR3 length is 15 residues. The source material was blood. V gene TRBV6-5 combines with J gene TRBJ1-2, with D perhaps matching TRBD1 (5 bases). The source is a man aged 35 to 55 in good health. The chain's CDR3 is CASRGTGVARYGYTF. The CDR3 nucleotides read TGTGCCAGCAGGGGGACGGGCGTCGCGCGGTATGGCTACACCTTC.